This entry is about one T cell receptor (beta chain). The protocol was immunoSEQ multiplex PCR, while the TCRdb copy is restricted to in-frame clones and leaves out a portion. There are a few hundred thousand clones in the sample; roughly nine tenths occur only once, and approximately 5% lies in the top ten. The entry originates in a study of blood T cell repertoires in COVID-19. Study overall: There were acute and convalescent COVID-19 samples, and they came from the United States, Italy and Spain.

The CDR3 covers 14 residues. Germline values: CDR1 WNHNN, CDR2 SYGVQD (reference sequence). The V end lost 3 bases, the J end lost 2 bases, and 9 bases lay between the germline ends. This receptor was obtained from a woman aged 40 to 50 who had recovered from COVID-19. The specimen sequenced was peripheral blood. This rearrangement joins TRBV10-1 to TRBJ2-3, with D possibly matching TRBD2 (6 bases). DNA of the CDR3: TGCGCCAGCAGTGACGGGGGTAACACAGATACGCAGTATTTT. Translation: CASSDGGNTDTQYF.